This TCR beta chain was documented in a study of T cell changes during pregnancy in multiple sclerosis (dated 2019 in TCRdb). Background for the entire study: The study examined how the T cell repertoire changed over the course of pregnancy in women with multiple sclerosis.

The library was made by the immunoSEQ multiplex PCR assay. Not all clones reach the TCRdb copy of this immuneACCESS table, which keeps in-frame sequences only. Checked studies attribute under half of the gap to unresolved V genes and leave the rest unexplained. The sample data list 30,000 to 40,000 clones, and 89% of these were observed just once. The ten largest clones capture 5.5% to 7% of the sample. The CDR3 sequence holds 17 residues, the cysteine and phenylalanine included. The kept DNA is CDR3 alone, 51 bases in frame from the first base. Trimming takes 5 bases off V and 2 bases off J; junction bases not matched to a gene: 8. CDR1 and CDR2 are drawn from the germline V gene: SGHVS, FQNEAQ. About this clone: Its antigen is not yet known. No base-level quality is on record; no much larger clone is a single base apart.

This material consisted of CD8+ T cells from peripheral blood mononuclear cells, taken in the second trimester of pregnancy. The TCR was taken from a female donor with multiple sclerosis, enrolled in a pregnancy study. Recombination joined TRBV7-8 with TRBJ2-1; 11 of the junction bases match TRBD2. The DNA is TGTGCCAGCAGCCCTCGGGATAGCGGGAGGGCCTACAATGAGCAGTTCTTC. It encodes CASSPRDSGRAYNEQFF. Full variable domain (CDR3 extended with the reference TRBV7-8 and TRBJ2-1 proteins): GAGVSQSPRYKVAKRGQDVALRCDPISGHVSLFWYQQALGQGPEFLTYFQNEAQLDKSGLPSDRFFAERPEGSVSTLKIQRTQQEDSAVYLCASSPRDSGRAYNEQFFGPGTRLTVL.